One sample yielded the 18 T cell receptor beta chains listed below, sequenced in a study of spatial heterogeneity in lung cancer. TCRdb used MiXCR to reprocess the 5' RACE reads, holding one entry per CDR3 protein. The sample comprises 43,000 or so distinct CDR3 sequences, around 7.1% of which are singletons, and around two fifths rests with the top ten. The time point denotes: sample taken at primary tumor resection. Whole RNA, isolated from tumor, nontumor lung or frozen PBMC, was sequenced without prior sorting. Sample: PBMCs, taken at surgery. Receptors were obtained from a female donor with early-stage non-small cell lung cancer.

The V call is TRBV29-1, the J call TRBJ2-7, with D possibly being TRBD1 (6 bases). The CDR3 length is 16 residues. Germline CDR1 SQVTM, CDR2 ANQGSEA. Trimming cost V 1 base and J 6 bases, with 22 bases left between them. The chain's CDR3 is CSVEGRKGTTGGEQYF. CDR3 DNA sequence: TGCAGCGTTGAAGGGAGGAAAGGGACAACCGGAGGCGAGCAGTACTTC.

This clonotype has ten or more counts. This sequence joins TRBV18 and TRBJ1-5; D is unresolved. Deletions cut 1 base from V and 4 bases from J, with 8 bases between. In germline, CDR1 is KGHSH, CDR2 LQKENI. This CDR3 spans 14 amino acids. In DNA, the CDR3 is TGTGCCAGCTCACCACAGGGAGGAAATCAGCCCCAGCATTTT. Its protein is CASSPQGGNQPQHF.

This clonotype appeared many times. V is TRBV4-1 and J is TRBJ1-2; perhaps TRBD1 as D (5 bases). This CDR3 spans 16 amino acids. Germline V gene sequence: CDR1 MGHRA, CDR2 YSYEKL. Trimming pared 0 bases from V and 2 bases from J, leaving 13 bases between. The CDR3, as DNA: TGCGCCAGCAGCCAAGATCACACAGGTCGAAACTATGGCTACACCTTC. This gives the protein CASSQDHTGRNYGYTF.

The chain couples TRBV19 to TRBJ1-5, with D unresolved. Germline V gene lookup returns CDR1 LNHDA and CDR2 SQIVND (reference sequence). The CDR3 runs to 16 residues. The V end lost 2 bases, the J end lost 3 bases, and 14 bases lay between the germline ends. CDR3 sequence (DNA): TGTGCCAGTAGTATAAAAAGAGGTGTCAACAATCAGCCCCAGCATTTT. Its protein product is CASSIKRGVNNQPQHF.

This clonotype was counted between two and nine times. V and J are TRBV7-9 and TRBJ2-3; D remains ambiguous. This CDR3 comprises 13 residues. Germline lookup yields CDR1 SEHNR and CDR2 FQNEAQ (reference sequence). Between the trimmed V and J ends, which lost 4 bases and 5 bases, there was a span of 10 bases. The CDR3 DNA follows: TGTGCCAGCAGCTCCGGCCTCAGAGATACGCAGTATTTT. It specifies CASSSGLRDTQYF.

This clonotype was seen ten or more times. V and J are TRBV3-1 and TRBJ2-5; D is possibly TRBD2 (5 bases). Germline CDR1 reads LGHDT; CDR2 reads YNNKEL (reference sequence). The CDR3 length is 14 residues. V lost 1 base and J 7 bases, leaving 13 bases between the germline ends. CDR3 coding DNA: TGTGCCAGCAGCCAAGGTAGCGTCGTGGGGACCCAGTACTTC. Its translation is CASSQGSVVGTQYF.

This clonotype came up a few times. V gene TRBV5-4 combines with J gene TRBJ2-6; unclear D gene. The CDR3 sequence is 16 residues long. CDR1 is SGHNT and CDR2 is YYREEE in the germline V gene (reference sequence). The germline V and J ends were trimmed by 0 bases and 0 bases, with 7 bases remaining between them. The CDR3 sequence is CASSLGLSSGANVLTF. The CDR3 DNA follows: TGTGCCAGCAGCTTGGGACTGAGCTCTGGGGCCAACGTCCTGACTTTC.

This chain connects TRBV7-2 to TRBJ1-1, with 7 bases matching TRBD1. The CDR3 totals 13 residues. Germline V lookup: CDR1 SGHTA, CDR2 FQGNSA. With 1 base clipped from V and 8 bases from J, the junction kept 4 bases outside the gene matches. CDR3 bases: TGTGCCAGCAGCTTAGGAGGAGGGGGCGAAGCTTTCTTT. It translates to CASSLGGGGEAFF.

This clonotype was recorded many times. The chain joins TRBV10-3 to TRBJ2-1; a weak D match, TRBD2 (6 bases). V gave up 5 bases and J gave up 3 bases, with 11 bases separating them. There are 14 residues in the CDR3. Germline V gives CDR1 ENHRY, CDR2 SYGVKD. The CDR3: CAISWGLDYNEQFF. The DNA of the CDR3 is TGTGCCATCAGTTGGGGACTTGACTACAATGAGCAGTTCTTC.

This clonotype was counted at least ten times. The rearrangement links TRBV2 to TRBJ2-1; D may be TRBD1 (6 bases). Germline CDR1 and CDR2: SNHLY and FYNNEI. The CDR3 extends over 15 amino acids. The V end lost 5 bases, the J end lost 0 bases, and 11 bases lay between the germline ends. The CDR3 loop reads CASSYGQSSYNEQFF. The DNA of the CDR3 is TGTGCCAGCAGTTACGGACAGAGCTCCTACAATGAGCAGTTCTTC.

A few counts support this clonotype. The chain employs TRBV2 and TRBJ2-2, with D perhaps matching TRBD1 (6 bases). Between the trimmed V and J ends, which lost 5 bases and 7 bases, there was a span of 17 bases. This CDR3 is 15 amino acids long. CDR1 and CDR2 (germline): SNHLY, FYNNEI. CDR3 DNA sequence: TGTGCCAGCAGTCTAGGGGGTCCGGCTTACGGGGAGCTGTTTTTT. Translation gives CASSLGGPAYGELFF.

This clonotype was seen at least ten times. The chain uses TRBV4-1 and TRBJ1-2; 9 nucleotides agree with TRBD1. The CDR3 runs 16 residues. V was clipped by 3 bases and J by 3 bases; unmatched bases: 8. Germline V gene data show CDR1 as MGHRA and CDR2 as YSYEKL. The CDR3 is CASSQPGQGGDYGYTF. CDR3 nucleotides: TGCGCCAGCAGCCAGCCGGGACAGGGAGGCGACTATGGCTACACCTTC.

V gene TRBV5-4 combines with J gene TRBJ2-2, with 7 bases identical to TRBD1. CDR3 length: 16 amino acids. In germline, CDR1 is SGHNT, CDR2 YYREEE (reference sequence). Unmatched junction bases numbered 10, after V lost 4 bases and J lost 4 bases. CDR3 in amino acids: CASSPSQGSSTGELFF. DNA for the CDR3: TGTGCCAGCAGCCCCTCACAGGGGTCTAGCACCGGGGAGCTGTTTTTT.

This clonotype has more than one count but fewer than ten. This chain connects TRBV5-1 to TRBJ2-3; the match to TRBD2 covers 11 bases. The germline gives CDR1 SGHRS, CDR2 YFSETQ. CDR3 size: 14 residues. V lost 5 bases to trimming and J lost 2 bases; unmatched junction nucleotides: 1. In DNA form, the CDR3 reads TGCGCCAGCAGGACTAGCGGGGCCACAGATACGCAGTATTTT. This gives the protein CASRTSGATDTQYF.

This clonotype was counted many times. The CDR3 loop is CASSGGGLDTGELFF. The CDR3 bases are TGCGCCAGCAGCGGAGGGGGCTTGGACACCGGGGAGCTGTTTTTT. V usage is TRBV5-1 and J usage is TRBJ2-2; possibly TRBD1 for D (7 bases). Germline CDR1 SGHRS, CDR2 YFSETQ. V was shortened by 4 bases and J by 3 bases, with 13 bases between the two germline ends. The CDR3 extends over 15 amino acids.

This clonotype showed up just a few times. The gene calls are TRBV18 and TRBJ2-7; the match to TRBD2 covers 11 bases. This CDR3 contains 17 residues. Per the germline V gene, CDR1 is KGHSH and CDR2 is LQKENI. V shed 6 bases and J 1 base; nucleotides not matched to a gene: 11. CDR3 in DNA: TGTGCCAGCTCCCGTCAAGCGACTAGCGGGGATTCCTACGAGCAGTACTTC. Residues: CASSRQATSGDSYEQYF.

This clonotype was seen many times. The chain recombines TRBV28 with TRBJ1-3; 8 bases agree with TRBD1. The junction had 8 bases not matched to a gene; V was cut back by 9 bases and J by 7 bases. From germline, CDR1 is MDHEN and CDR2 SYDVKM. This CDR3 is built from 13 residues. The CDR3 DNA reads TGTGCCAGTTGGGACAGGCCTACGAACACCATATATTTT. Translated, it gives CASWDRPTNTIYF.

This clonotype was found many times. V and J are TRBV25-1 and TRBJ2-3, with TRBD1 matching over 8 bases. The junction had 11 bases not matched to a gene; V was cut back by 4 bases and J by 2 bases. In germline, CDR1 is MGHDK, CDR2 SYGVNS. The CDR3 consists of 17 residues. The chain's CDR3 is CASSGDATGAHTDTQYF. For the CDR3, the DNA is TGTGCCAGCAGTGGAGATGCGACAGGGGCCCACACAGATACGCAGTATTTT.